The 13 T cell receptor beta chains in this list originate from one sample, sequenced in a study of breast tumors, draining lymph nodes, adjacent tissues. The lymph nodes were axillary draining lymph nodes from breast cancer patients. Using its own MiXCR run on the multiplex PCR reads, TCRdb lists one record per CDR3 protein. This sample has approximately 130,000 distinct CDR3 sequences, with roughly 20% found just once. Sequencing was performed on axillary lymph node tissue. These receptors originate from a female donor with breast cancer. Some clones in this sample may be carry-over from other donors' samples.

This clonotype came up many times. The V and J genes are TRBV28 and TRBJ2-7, with 8 bases matching TRBD1. The CDR3 covers 19 residues. Germline lookup yields CDR1 MDHEN and CDR2 SYDVKM. Trimming at V came to 4 bases and at J to 1 base, leaving 18 bases not matched to a gene. The CDR3 spells CASSSAVTKGQGASYEQYF. CDR3 nucleotide sequence: TGTGCCAGCAGTTCAGCAGTTACAAAGGGTCAGGGGGCTTCCTACGAGCAGTACTTC.

This clonotype was seen only a few times. The rearrangement joins TRBV5-1 to TRBJ2-6; 7 nucleotides align to TRBD2. V shed 2 bases, J shed 2 bases, and the junction held 4 bases outside the gene matches. CDR1 and CDR2 from the germline V gene are SGHRS and YFSETQ. The CDR3 consists of 16 residues. The CDR3 DNA reads as TGCGCCAGCAGCTTTCCTAGCGGCACTGGGGCCAACGTCCTGACTTTC. Its protein product is CASSFPSGTGANVLTF.

This clonotype came up many times. The chain uses TRBV12-3 or TRBV12-4 and TRBJ2-2, with 12 bases aligning to TRBD2. The J segment lost 3 bases and the V segment lost 3 bases, leaving 14 bases of the junction unmatched. CDR3 length equals 20 residues. CDR3 loop: CASSFILASGRATDTGELFF. The CDR3 nucleotides are TGTGCCAGCAGTTTTATTTTGGCTAGCGGGAGGGCCACGGACACCGGGGAGCTGTTTTTT.

This clonotype was detected ten times or more. The V gene is TRBV20-1, the J gene TRBJ2-1; 10 positions agree with TRBD2. The CDR3 spans 14 residues. The J segment lost 5 bases and the V segment lost 3 bases, leaving 4 bases of the junction unmatched. Germline CDR1 reads DFQATT; CDR2 reads SNEGSKA (reference sequence). For the CDR3, the DNA is TGCAGTGCTAGGAGCGGACTAGCGGACAATGAGCAGTTCTTC. As protein: CSARSGLADNEQFF.

This clonotype showed up many times. J is TRBJ1-3 and V is TRBV4-1; D is undetermined. This CDR3 region has 12 residues. Per the germline V gene, CDR1 is MGHRA and CDR2 is YSYEKL. V shed 2 bases and J shed 3 bases, with 2 bases lying between them. The CDR3 loop reads CASSQSGNTIYF. The CDR3, as DNA: TGCGCCAGCAGCCAAAGTGGAAACACCATATATTTT.

This sequence joins TRBV20-1 and TRBJ2-7; either TRBD1 or TRBD2 may supply D (5 bases each). This CDR3 contains 14 residues. The V gene lost 5 bases and the J gene lost 0 bases, with 14 bases spanning the gap. The germline CDR1 and CDR2 sequences are DFQATT and SNEGSKA (reference sequence). The CDR3 nucleotides read TGCAGTGCTTTTTCCGGGGACGGCTCCTACGAGCAGTACTTC. This sequence encodes CSAFSGDGSYEQYF.

This clonotype was observed at least ten times. The genes are TRBV30 and TRBJ2-2; 9 nucleotides align to TRBD1. After removal of 5 bases from V and 3 bases from J, the junction contained 7 bases not matched to a gene. The germline CDR1 and CDR2 sequences are GTSNPN and SVGIG (reference sequence). The CDR3 runs 15 residues. The CDR3 DNA follows: TGTGCCTGGGCCCGGGGGGACAGGGACACCGGGGAGCTGTTTTTT. This gives the protein CAWARGDRDTGELFF.

The gene calls are TRBV12-1 and TRBJ2-1; the table's D gene call, TRBD2, was not cross checked with the DNA. TRBV12-1 represents a pseudogene. CDR3 length: 18 residues. In DNA, the CDR3 is TGTGCCAGCAGCGGACCATTACTAGCGGGAGGATCCTACAATGAGCAGTTCTTC. Residues: CASSGPLLAGGSYNEQFF.

Concerning this clonotype: At one boundary the junction diverges from the germline segment, which might be a read error. The chain joins TRBV29-1 to TRBJ1-2, with D possibly matching TRBD1 (5 bases). This CDR3 comprises 16 residues. The germline V gene encodes CDR1 SQVTM and CDR2 ANQGSEA. For the CDR3, the DNA is TGCAGAGTTGAGGAGTTGCGGGGACTGCTAAACTATGGCTACACCTTC. Amino acid sequence: CRVEELRGLLNYGYTF.

This clonotype occurred many times. The chain employs TRBV2 and TRBJ1-6, with D unresolved. Looked up from germline, CDR1 is SNHLY and CDR2 is FYNNEI. The CDR3 is 14 amino acids. Between the trimmed V and J ends, which lost 1 base and 3 bases, there was a span of 4 bases. The CDR3, as DNA: TGTGCCAGCAGTGAAGTTAACTATAATTCACCCCTCCACTTT. It is translated as CASSEVNYNSPLHF.

The CDR3 protein is CASSFGDGYTF. The CDR3 DNA reads TGTGCCAGCAGTTTTGGCGATGGCTACACCTTC. The J gene is TRBJ1-2, the V gene TRBV6-5, with unresolved D. V lost 4 bases to trimming and J lost 6 bases, with 6 bases between them. Per the germline V gene, CDR1 is MNHEY and CDR2 is SVGAGI. This CDR3 contains 11 residues.

Concerning this clonotype itself: Just one base apart from a much larger clone, this may be a read error. This chain connects TRBV9 to TRBJ2-7; D is undetermined. The CDR3 spans 15 residues. Trimming shortened V by 6 bases and J by 2 bases, and 18 bases separated the two germline ends. Germline CDR1 reads SGDLS; CDR2 reads YYNGEE. The CDR3 bases are TGTGCCAGCACGGCTCAGGTGGACGGACCCTACGAGCAGTACTTC. Its protein is CASTAQVDGPYEQYF. The whole variable domain, remainder taken from reference TRBV9 and TRBJ2-7, is DSGVTQTPKHLITATGQRVTLRCSPRSGDLSVYWYQQSLDQGLQFLIQYYNGEERAKGNILERFSAQQFPDLHSELNLSSLELGDSALYFCASTAQVDGPYEQYFGPGTRLTVT.

Details on this clonotype: A single base separates this from a much larger clone, so it may be a read error. This rearrangement joins TRBV11-2 to TRBJ2-2; weak D call: TRBD2 (5 bases). CDR3 length: 13 amino acids. Germline CDR1 reads SGHAT; CDR2 reads FQNNGV. CDR3 loop: CPSSAVAGGELFF. The CDR3, as DNA: TGTCCCAGCAGCGCAGTCGCGGGCGGGGAGCTGTTTTTT.